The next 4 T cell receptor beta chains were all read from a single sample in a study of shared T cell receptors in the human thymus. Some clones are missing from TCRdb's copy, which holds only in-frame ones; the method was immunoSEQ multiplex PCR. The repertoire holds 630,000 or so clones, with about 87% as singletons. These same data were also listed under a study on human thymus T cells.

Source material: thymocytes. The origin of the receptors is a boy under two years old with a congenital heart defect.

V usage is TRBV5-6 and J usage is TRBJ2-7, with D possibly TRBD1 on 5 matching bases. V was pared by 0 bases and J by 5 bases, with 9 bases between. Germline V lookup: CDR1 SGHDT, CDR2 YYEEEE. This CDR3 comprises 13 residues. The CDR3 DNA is TGTGCCAGCAGCTTGGAACAGGAAAACGAGCAGTACTTC. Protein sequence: CASSLEQENEQYF. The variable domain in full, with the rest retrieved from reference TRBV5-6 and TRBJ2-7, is DAGVTQSPTHLIKTRGQQVTLRCSPKSGHDTVSWYQQALGQGPQFIFQYYEEEERQRGNFPDRFSGHQFPNYSSELNVNALLLGDSALYLCASSLEQENEQYFGPGTRLTVT.

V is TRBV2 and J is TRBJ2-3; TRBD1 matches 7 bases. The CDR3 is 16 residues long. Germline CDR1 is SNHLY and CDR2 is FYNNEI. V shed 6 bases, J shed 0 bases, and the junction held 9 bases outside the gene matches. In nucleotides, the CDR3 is TGTGCCAGCAGAGTCCGACAGGGCTCTAGCACAGATACGCAGTATTTT. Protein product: CASRVRQGSSTDTQYF. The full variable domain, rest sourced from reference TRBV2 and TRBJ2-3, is EPEVTQTPSHQVTQMGQEVILRCVPISNHLYFYWYRQILGQKVEFLVSFYNNEISEKSEIFDDQFSVERPDGSNFTLKIRSTKLEDSAMYFCASRVRQGSSTDTQYFGPGTRLTVL.

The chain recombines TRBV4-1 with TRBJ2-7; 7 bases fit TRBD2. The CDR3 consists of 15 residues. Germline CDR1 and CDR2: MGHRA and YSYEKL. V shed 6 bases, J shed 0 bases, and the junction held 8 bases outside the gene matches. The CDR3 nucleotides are TGCGCCAGCAGTCCAGCGGGGCCCCTCTCCTACGAGCAGTACTTC. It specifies CASSPAGPLSYEQYF.

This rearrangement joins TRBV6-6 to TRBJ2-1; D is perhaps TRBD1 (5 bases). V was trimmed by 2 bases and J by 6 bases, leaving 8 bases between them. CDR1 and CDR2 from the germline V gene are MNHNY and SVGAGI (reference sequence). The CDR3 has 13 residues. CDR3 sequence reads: CASSYIDSNEQFF. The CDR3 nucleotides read TGTGCCAGCAGTTACATAGACAGCAATGAGCAGTTCTTC.